Below, one TCR beta chain is given with its context. Its antigen is still unknown. V was pared by 7 bases and J by 8 bases, with 6 bases of the junction left unmatched. The CDR3 is 12 residues long. The data were taken from a study of T cell responses to AZD1222 COVID-19 vaccine. Clones were read by immunoSEQ multiplex PCR, and TCRdb kept only the in-frame ones, dropping some. This table holds under 130,000 clones, roughly 80% found once. Study observations and caveats: The study reported that nearly half of spike-specific TCRs target unmutated variant regions. Clonal diversity was possibly underestimated, and the donors were mostly white British, with more females. There were vaccine-associated CD4 TCRs across spike, dominant at 160-218 and 743-854.

The sequences come from peripheral blood, collected on day 0 of AZD1222 vaccination. V and J are TRBV12-3 or TRBV12-4 and TRBJ1-2, with 8 bases aligning to TRBD1. This clonotype was obtained from an adult in good health. For the CDR3, the DNA is TGTGCCAGCACCCGGACAGGGATAGGCTACACCTTC. Encoded protein: CASTRTGIGYTF.